The present entry profiles one T cell receptor beta chain with its context. Which antigen it targets is not known. Within one base of it there is no much larger clone, and no base qualities were kept. The record originates from a study of T cell responses to AZD1222 COVID-19 vaccine (dated by TCRdb to about 2021). Study-level background: A total of under 250 trial participants underwent TCR sequencing, of whom about 200 had received two doses of AZD1222 and around 25 had received two doses of the MenACWY control vaccine. Trial participants were enrolled by age into subgroups of 18-55, 56-69 and 70-plus years, and roughly 160, 29 and 62 TCR-sequenced participants, respectively, were included in these subgroups.

Per the germline V gene (reference sequence), SEHNR is the CDR1 and FQNEAQ is the CDR2. From the cysteine up to the phenylalanine, the CDR3 has a length of 14 residues. Kept here is only the CDR3 DNA, which spans 42 bases and is read in frame from base 1. Trimming removed 5 bases from V and 1 base from J; the gene matches leave 3 bases unexplained. The intended sense of this specimen's time point label: about 28 days (+/-7) after the second vaccine dose. Because spike-specific TCR depth and breadth did not differ between the two schedules, AZD1222 recipients who got a second dose at roughly 4 weeks were pooled with those who got a second dose at roughly 12 weeks. Samples from vaccinated people were obtained from the UK trials COV001 and COV002, which included a single-blind randomized controlled phase 2/3 trial of AZD1222 (ChAdOx1 nCoV-19) in healthy adults. Trial participant PBMC samples were collected at day 0 and day 28 after the second dose for TCRbeta chain sequencing.

The CDR3 regions of human TCRbeta chains were analyzed by immunosequencing. The paper's processing steps were these. TCRs in the repertoires were matched against a reference library of SARS-CoV-2-specific TCRs that had been generated with the MIRA antigen-specificity platform. Breadth meant the fraction of unique TCRs that were SARS-CoV-2-associated, whereas depth meant the fraction of total T cells that were SARS-CoV-2-associated. Using the MIRA data, each spike-specific TCR was assigned both to the spike region to which the TCR was reactive and to a CD4 or CD8 class. Log10-transformed breadth and depth values were compared by one-way ANOVA with Sidak's multiple comparisons tests. TCRdb holds this immuneACCESS table with in-frame rearrangements only. Some clones are missing; in checked studies, unresolved V genes explain under half, and the rest has no known cause. V and J calls and clone size are given by that table; D and trimming were obtained from the DNA. This sample comprises tens of thousands of clones, around nine tenths of them detected only once. The ten most abundant clones make up under 3.5% of the sample.

Overall study results and their limits: Spike-specific TCR breadth and depth rose significantly after two AZD1222 doses compared with day 0 and with MenACWY recipients. The 56-69-year group was small, and its depth increase did not reach significance, likely because of low power. Most participants were white British and females outnumbered males, and the authors suggested that clonal diversity may have been underestimated. Epitopes outside the regions mutated in the B.1.351 and B.1.1.7 variants were reportedly recognized by nearly half of the unique spike-specific TCRs. Conclusions about previously exposed vaccinees are limited because only six or seven AZD1222 recipients were SARS-CoV-2 seropositive at baseline. Because no day 14 peak-response samples were available, the repertoires could be characterized only after the peak T cell response. The vaccine-associated CD4 TCRs covered the entire spike protein, and the dominant responses fell in regions 160-218 and 743-854.

The receptor chain draws on TRBV7-9 and TRBJ1-1, with 8 middle bases fitting TRBD1. The source is an adult who received the AZD1222 COVID-19 vaccine. The source was peripheral blood, collected 28 days after the second AZD1222 dose. The CDR3 reads as follows: CASSPGQENTEAFF. The sequenced DNA: TGTGCCAGCAGCCCGGGACAGGAGAACACTGAAGCTTTCTTT.